This is a list of T cell receptor beta chains from one sample in a study of T cell repertoires in cytomegalovirus infection. TCRdb used MiXCR to reprocess the reads, holding one entry per CDR3 protein. The repertoire holds some 300,000 distinct CDR3 sequences, around 9.1% seen once, with 2% to 3% in the top ten. What was sequenced was PBMCs. The receptor source for this set is a human donor in good health (CMV status not recorded). Some clones in this sample may be carry-over from other donors' samples. Each CDR3 is given with its conserved first and last residue. The order of the fields is clone size, D gene, V gene, J gene, CDR3 protein, CDR3 DNA. The D gene is left open where the match is weak. Some rows have no size entry. The others give once, few or many, or a class for an expanded clone.

>many|TRBD1|TRBV7-9|TRBJ2-6
CASSRRQGTGANVLTF
TGTGCCAGCAGCCGACGACAGGGGACTGGGGCCAACGTCCTGACTTTC
>NA|NA|TRBV6-5|TRBJ1-1
CASSSVGRTEAFF
TGTGCCAGCAGTAGCGTCGGACGCACTGAAGCTTTCTTT
>NA|NA|TRBV9|TRBJ1-1
CASSVEAGVNTEAFF
TGTGCCAGCAGCGTAGAGGCAGGGGTAAACACTGAAGCTTTCTTT
>few|NA|TRBV5-1|TRBJ1-2
CASSLESGHYGYTF
TGCGCCAGCAGCTTGGAATCAGGGCACTATGGCTACACCTTC
>many|NA|TRBV7-2|TRBJ1-2
CASSLAAPNYGYTF
TGTGCCAGCAGCTTAGCTGCACCCAACTATGGCTACACCTTC
>many|NA|TRBV7-6|TRBJ1-1
CASSLETSNTEAFF
TGTGCCAGCAGCTTAGAGACGTCGAACACTGAAGCTTTCTTT
>many|TRBD2|TRBV7-6|TRBJ2-1
CASSLLSSGGINEQFF
TGTGCCAGCAGCTTATTATCTAGCGGGGGAATCAATGAGCAGTTCTTC
>many|NA|TRBV11-3|TRBJ2-5
CASSLSTPETQYF
TGTGCCAGCAGCTTAAGCACACCGGAGACCCAGTACTTC
>many|NA|TRBV11-3|TRBJ2-1
CASSQPGLYNEQFF
TGTGCCAGCAGCCAACCGGGACTGTACAATGAGCAGTTCTTC
>many|NA|TRBV10-1|TRBJ2-7
CASSEGIYEQYF
TGCGCCAGCAGTGAGGGTATTTACGAGCAGTACTTC
>many|NA|TRBV28|TRBJ2-1
CASSYQGNNEQFF
TGTGCCAGCAGTTACCAGGGGAACAATGAGCAGTTCTTC
>few|NA|TRBV20-1|TRBJ1-2
CSAPRQAPSYGYTF
TGCAGTGCCCCGCGACAGGCCCCTAGCTATGGCTACACCTTC
>few|TRBD1|TRBV6-2/TRBV6-3|TRBJ1-5
CASSYLPDRAGLRQPQHF
TGTGCCAGCAGTTACTTACCCGACAGGGCGGGTCTACGGCAGCCCCAGCATTTT
>once|NA|TRBV3-1|TRBJ1-1
CASSQDIAVGTEAFF
TGTGCCAGCAGCCAAGACATCGCCGTGGGCACTGAAGCTTTCTTT
>few|TRBD2|TRBV6-6|TRBJ2-5
CASSAGGSQETQYF
TGTGCCAGCAGTGCCGGGGGGTCACAAGAGACCCAGTACTTC
>NA|TRBD2|TRBV7-2|TRBJ2-1
CASSSQRGGVEQFF
TGTGCCAGCAGCTCACAGCGGGGGGGCGTTGAGCAGTTCTTC
>many|NA|TRBV19|TRBJ2-5
CASSIGSWETQYF
TGTGCCAGTAGTATAGGGTCCTGGGAGACCCAGTACTTC
>many|NA|TRBV12-3/TRBV12-4|TRBJ2-5
CASSPESWTQYF
TGTGCCAGCAGTCCAGAGTCATGGACCCAGTACTTC
>few|TRBD2|TRBV20-1|TRBJ2-1
CSAFQASGDPRQFF
TGCAGTGCTTTTCAGGCTAGCGGGGACCCCAGGCAGTTCTTC
>many|TRBD1|TRBV5-4|TRBJ2-5
CASSLGGTGSQTQYF
TGTGCCAGCAGCTTGGGGGGGACAGGCTCACAGACCCAGTACTTC
>many|NA|TRBV7-8|TRBJ2-3
CASSSGGGDTQYF
TGTGCCAGCAGCTCCGGTGGGGGTGATACGCAGTATTTT
>NA|TRBD1|TRBV20-1|TRBJ2-1
CSATGQYFEQFF
TGCAGTGCTACGGGACAGTACTTTGAGCAGTTCTTC
>many|TRBD2|TRBV5-4|TRBJ2-3
CASSLMAAGGSTDTQYF
TGTGCCAGCAGCTTGATGGCAGCGGGGGGTAGCACAGATACGCAGTATTTT
>many|TRBD1|TRBV28|TRBJ1-2
CASSRQGLNYTF
TGTGCCAGCAGTAGACAGGGGTTGAACTACACCTTC
>many|NA|TRBV5-6|TRBJ2-1
CASSGGGEQFF
TGTGCCAGCAGCGGAGGGGGTGAGCAGTTCTTC
>many|NA|TRBV24-1|TRBJ2-1
CATSDLRRGGPENEQFF
TGTGCCACCAGTGATTTGCGCAGGGGTGGGCCTGAGAATGAGCAGTTCTTC
>many|NA|TRBV7-2|TRBJ2-3
CASSRGQGTDTQYF
TGTGCCAGCAGCCGGGGGCAGGGCACAGATACGCAGTATTTT
>many|TRBD1|TRBV7-3|TRBJ2-2
CASRLTGDTGELFF
TGTGCCAGCAGATTGACAGGGGACACCGGGGAGCTGTTTTTT
>many|TRBD1|TRBV7-9|TRBJ2-1
CASSSDRVAYNEQFF
TGTGCCAGCAGCTCGGACAGGGTGGCGTACAATGAGCAGTTCTTC
>NA|TRBD1|TRBV20-1|TRBJ1-5
CSARGRGLGQPQHF
TGCAGTGCTAGGGGCAGGGGGCTAGGTCAGCCCCAGCATTTT
>many|TRBD1|TRBV7-8|TRBJ1-1
CASSLVATGGRTEAFF
TGTGCCAGCAGCTTAGTCGCGACAGGGGGCCGGACTGAAGCTTTCTTT
>NA|NA|TRBV29-1|TRBJ2-1
CSSTVGLLTYNEQFF
TGCAGCTCCACGGTGGGTCTGTTGACCTACAATGAGCAGTTCTTC
>many|NA|TRBV7-6|TRBJ2-7
CASSLGAGQSYEQYF
TGTGCCAGCAGCCTCGGGGCGGGACAGAGCTACGAGCAGTACTTC
>few|NA|TRBV19|TRBJ1-6
CASRTSQNGYNSPLHF
TGTGCCAGTCGAACGAGTCAGAATGGATATAATTCACCCCTCCACTTT
>NA|TRBD1|TRBV29-1|TRBJ1-1
CSARKTGDSTEASF
TGCAGCGCACGTAAAACAGGGGATAGCACTGAAGCTTCCTTT
>many|NA|TRBV28|TRBJ1-1
CASSPLGRGTEAFF
TGTGCCAGCAGTCCCCTTGGGAGGGGCACTGAAGCTTTCTTT
>many|NA|TRBV7-3|TRBJ2-1
CASSPGGWDEQFF
TGTGCCAGCAGCCCCGGGGGATGGGATGAGCAGTTCTTC
>many|NA|TRBV25-1|TRBJ2-5
CASSGATSQETQYF
TGTGCCAGCAGTGGCGCGACTAGTCAAGAGACCCAGTACTTC
>many|TRBD2|TRBV27|TRBJ2-5
CASSTSGTQETQYF
TGTGCCAGCAGTACTAGCGGGACGCAAGAGACCCAGTACTTC
>many|NA|TRBV7-3|TRBJ1-5
CASSLTGDGQPQHF
TGTGCCAGCAGCTTAACCGGGGATGGTCAGCCCCAGCATTTT
>many|NA|TRBV20-1|TRBJ1-5
CSAPIAGAEGNQPQHF
TGCAGTGCCCCCATTGCGGGGGCTGAGGGCAATCAGCCCCAGCATTTT
>many|NA|TRBV20-1|TRBJ2-5
CSAIWGRTQETQYF
TGCAGTGCTATTTGGGGTCGGACCCAAGAGACCCAGTACTTC
>many|NA|TRBV6-6|TRBJ1-5
CASSFPTDRGAQHF
TGTGCCAGCAGTTTTCCGACGGACCGGGGGGCCCAGCATTTT
>many|NA|TRBV4-1|TRBJ2-1
CASSQRGVEQFF
TGCGCCAGCAGCCAGAGGGGCGTGGAGCAGTTCTTC
>many|NA|TRBV7-6|TRBJ2-1
CASSRVDSNPNEQFF
TGTGCCAGCAGCCGTGTTGACTCTAACCCGAATGAGCAGTTCTTC
>few|NA|TRBV2|TRBJ2-5
CASYGGETQYF
TGTGCTAGCTACGGGGGAGAGACCCAGTACTTC
>many|NA|TRBV12-3/TRBV12-4|TRBJ1-1
CASSPARKGAFF
TGTGCCAGCAGCCCCGCGCGCAAAGGAGCTTTCTTT
>many|NA|TRBV7-9|TRBJ1-6
CASSLGGVRWSPLHF
TGTGCCAGCAGCTTAGGAGGAGTACGGTGGTCACCCCTCCACTTT
>NA|NA|TRBV27|TRBJ2-1
CASSAFGVTYNEQFF
TGTGCCAGCAGCGCCTTCGGCGTCACCTACAATGAGCAGTTCTTC
>NA|NA|TRBV19|TRBJ1-5
CASSGPQGKQPQHF
TGTGCCAGTAGTGGGCCGCAGGGGAAACAGCCCCAGCATTTT
>many|NA|TRBV6-2/TRBV6-3|TRBJ1-5
CASSLNPGYKSQPQHF
TGTGCCAGCAGTTTGAATCCGGGATATAAAAGTCAGCCCCAGCATTTT
>few|TRBD2|TRBV5-8|TRBJ2-3
CASSFVVAGGRTQYF
TGTGCCAGCAGCTTTGTAGTAGCGGGGGGGCGGACGCAGTATTTT
>NA|NA|TRBV6-6|TRBJ1-2
CASSAGRNYGYTF
TGTGCCAGCAGTGCCGGGAGGAACTATGGCTACACCTTC